This TCR beta chain was observed in a study of a mutant IDH1 vaccine in newly diagnosed glioma. With V trimmed by 6 bases and J by 10 bases, 7 bases remained unmatched. CDR1 and CDR2 (germline): LNHDA, SQIVND (reference sequence). The CDR3 sequence is 15 residues long. The time point denotes: week 35, safety follow-up. Each vaccine dose was 300 ug of mutant IDH1 20-mer peptide, with topical imiquimod. This table comes from immunoSEQ multiplex PCR, and its TCRdb copy is limited to in-frame clones, with some not included. The sample comprises about 50,000 clones, around four fifths of which are singletons, and under 4.5% rests with the top ten. As concerns this clone: Antigen unknown.

The sequence was collected from a woman aged 18-35 years with glioma. V usage is TRBV19 and J usage is TRBJ2-1; 15 bases fit TRBD2. The specimen comprised PBMCs, sampled from a glioma patient whose treatment included an IDH1 peptide vaccine. As DNA, the CDR3 is TGTGCCAGTAGGGGACTAGCGGGAGGTATTGGGGAGCAGTTCTTC. It is translated as CASRGLAGGIGEQFF.